The 14 T cell receptor beta chains given below trace back to one sample, sequenced in a study of cytomegalovirus exposure and HLA in healthy donors. Repertoires were generated with immunoSEQ multiplex PCR, while TCRdb's copy carries only in-frame clones and drops some. The sample comprises 120,000 to 150,000 clones, around 90% of which are singletons, and just over 8.5% rests with the top ten. The specimen sequenced was PBMCs. The receptors originated from a man between 18 and 35 years old in good health and CMV-seropositive.

The chain employs TRBV15 and TRBJ2-7, with TRBD1 matching over 11 bases. There are 16 residues in the CDR3. Germline trimming cut 3 bases from V and 6 bases from J; bases unmatched to any gene: 10. Per germline, CDR1 LNHNV and CDR2 YYDKDF (reference sequence). DNA of the CDR3: TGTGCCACCAGCAGGGGTTCCGGGACAGGGGGTATCGAGCAGTACTTC. It specifies CATSRGSGTGGIEQYF.

The CDR3 is CASSLEARVGTDTQYF. For the CDR3, the DNA is TGTGCCAGCAGCTTAGAAGCCCGTGTTGGCACAGATACGCAGTATTTT. The chain employs TRBV7-6 and TRBJ2-3; D is ambiguous. This CDR3 spans 16 amino acids. Germline lookup yields CDR1 SGHVS and CDR2 FNYEAQ. Trimming left V 1 base short and J 1 base short, with 12 bases between.

The rearrangement links TRBV29-1 to TRBJ1-1; the D gene is possibly TRBD1 (5 bases). CDR3 length: 15 amino acids. V was pared by 2 bases and J by 1 base, with 14 bases between. Germline V lookup: CDR1 SQVTM, CDR2 ANQGSEA. CDR3 sequence (DNA): TGCAGCGTTGAATGGGCAGGGAGGCCGAACACTGAAGCTTTCTTT. It is translated as CSVEWAGRPNTEAFF.

The CDR3: CSLATPYNEQFF. The CDR3 nucleotides are TGCAGCTTAGCTACCCCCTACAATGAGCAGTTCTTC. V is TRBV29-1 and J is TRBJ2-1; D gene unclear. The CDR3 sequence is 12 residues long. Germline V gene lookup returns CDR1 SQVTM and CDR2 ANQGSEA. The V end was cut by 8 bases, the J end by 2 bases, with 10 bases between.

The rearrangement links TRBV14 to TRBJ1-2, with D unresolved. Germline V lookup: CDR1 SGHDN, CDR2 FVKESK. The CDR3 runs to 13 residues. Trimming left V 3 bases short and J 4 bases short, with 9 bases between. In DNA, the CDR3 is TGTGCCAGCAGCCAGGGCCTACGCTATGGCTACACCTTC. Translating gives CASSQGLRYGYTF.

This chain connects TRBV29-1 to TRBJ2-5, with no clear D. CDR1 is SQVTM, CDR2 ANQGSEA, per germline. V shed 7 bases and J shed 5 bases, with 14 bases lying between them. The CDR3 totals 12 residues. CDR3 sequence reads: CSGLYFSETQYF. As DNA, the CDR3 is TGCAGCGGTCTTTACTTCTCGGAGACCCAGTACTTC.

This sequence joins TRBV2 and TRBJ2-5; possibly TRBD1 for D (6 bases). Trimming shortened V by 6 bases and J by 5 bases, and 10 bases separated the two germline ends. CDR3 length: 12 residues. In germline, CDR1 is SNHLY, CDR2 FYNNEI. The DNA of the CDR3 is TGTGCCAGCAGACAGGGTGAGGAGACCCAGTACTTC. Translated, it gives CASRQGEETQYF.

The chain couples TRBV10-3 to TRBJ2-1; D gene uncertain. The length of the CDR3 is 15 residues. Germline V gene data show CDR1 as ENHRY and CDR2 as SYGVKD. The V end was cut by 4 bases, the J end by 0 bases, with 10 bases between. The DNA for the CDR3 is TGTGCCATCAGTGGGTCCGCGAGCTCCTACAATGAGCAGTTCTTC. Amino acid sequence: CAISGSASSYNEQFF.

The genes are TRBV10-3 and TRBJ1-1, with D perhaps TRBD1 (6 bases). The V end lost 4 bases, the J end lost 8 bases, and 17 bases lay between the germline ends. The CDR3 loop spans 14 amino acids. Germline CDR1 and CDR2: ENHRY and SYGVKD. The CDR3 sequence is CAISGIRGKGEAFF. CDR3 sequence (DNA): TGTGCCATCAGTGGAATCAGGGGTAAAGGGGAAGCTTTCTTT.

Notes on this clone: The germline gene is not matched at one end of the junction; a read error may be the cause. The V and J genes are TRBV19 and TRBJ1-6; 7 bases line up with TRBD1. The CDR3 is 16 amino acids. CDR1 LNHDA and CDR2 SQIVND come from the germline V gene (reference sequence). The CDR3 nucleotides are TGTGCCAGTAGTGTAGACAGGGAAATTTACAATTCACCCCTCCACTTT. Protein: CASSVDREIYNSPLHF.

The genes are TRBV5-1 and TRBJ2-3, with 7 bases lining up with TRBD2. This CDR3 is 14 amino acids long. V lost 4 bases, J lost 0 bases, and 2 bases stayed unmatched. Per the germline V gene, CDR1 is SGHRS and CDR2 is YFSETQ. The CDR3 DNA sequence: TGCGCCAGCAGCGCGGGGGACAGCACAGATACGCAGTATTTT. Its protein product is CASSAGDSTDTQYF. Complete variable domain (other parts from reference TRBV5-1 and TRBJ2-3): KAGVTQTPRYLIKTRGQQVTLSCSPISGHRSVSWYQQTPGQGLQFLFEYFSETQRNKGNFPGRFSGRQFSNSRSEMNVSTLELGDSALYLCASSAGDSTDTQYFGPGTRLTVL.

CDR3 region: CATSRDQGGETQYF. CDR3 nucleotides: TGTGCCACCAGCAGAGACCAGGGAGGGGAGACCCAGTACTTC. V usage is TRBV15 and J usage is TRBJ2-5; TRBD2 agrees at 7 bases. CDR3 length equals 14 residues. Losses at the gene ends were 0 bases for V and 5 bases for J; bases not matched to a gene: 3. The germline V gene encodes CDR1 LNHNV and CDR2 YYDKDF (reference sequence). The complete variable domain, with remaining parts taken from reference TRBV15 and TRBJ2-5, reads DAMVIQNPRYQVTQFGKPVTLSCSQTLNHNVMYWYQQKSSQAPKLLFHYYDKDFNNEADTPDNFQSRRPNTSFCFLDIRSPGLGDTAMYLCATSRDQGGETQYFGPGTRLLVL.

The chain employs TRBV6-5 and TRBJ1-5, with 7 positions matching TRBD1. The J segment lost 4 bases and the V segment lost 5 bases, leaving 5 bases of the junction unmatched. This CDR3 spans 14 amino acids. Germline values: CDR1 MNHEY, CDR2 SVGAGI. The CDR3 reads CASSEQGYNQPQHF. In nucleotides, the CDR3 is TGTGCCAGCAGTGAACAGGGGTATAATCAGCCCCAGCATTTT.

The V and J genes are TRBV6-1 and TRBJ2-5, with 8 bases that match TRBD2. V gave up 7 bases and J gave up 5 bases; unmatched junction bases: 12. The CDR3 runs 15 residues. Looked up from germline, CDR1 is MNHNS and CDR2 is SASEGT. CDR3 residues: CASNSGRARGETQYF. CDR3 coding DNA: TGTGCCAGCAATTCCGGGAGGGCAAGGGGGGAGACCCAGTACTTC.